Sequencing of this TCR beta chain was carried out in a study of vaccination and CD4 T cells after COVID-19. Study-level background: Overlapping SARS-CoV-2, HCoV-NL63, HCoV-OC43 and HCoV-229E spike peptides were used to stimulate cells.

In regard to this clonotype: Its antigen is still unknown.

Sequencing of DNA taken from cultured CD4+ T cells relied on the Oncomine TCR Beta short-read assay. Using its own MiXCR run on the PCR reads, TCRdb lists one record per CDR3 protein. The sample lists about 6,800 distinct CDR3 sequences, 25% occurring once. Treatment here: approximately nine-day PBMC culture with coronavirus spike peptide pools or control peptides (ViraFEST assay). Peptide pool stimulation in ViraFEST expanded antigen-specific T cells, whose TCRs were then sequenced. The authors cultured 2 million or so PBMCs per well with roughly 10 IU/ml IL-2 and approximately 9 ug/ml peptide pools. This CDR3 has 14 residues. V lost 6 bases to trimming and J lost 6 bases; unmatched junction nucleotides: 8. Germline loops: CDR1 MNHEY, CDR2 SVGEGT.

The chain recombines TRBV6-2 or TRBV6-3 with TRBJ1-1, with 9 bases identical to TRBD1. This TCR derives from a human donor who had recovered from COVID-19. The source was CD4+ T cells from blood, cultured in vitro, collected after SARS-CoV-2 vaccination. CDR3 bases: TGTGCCAGCAGACTCCCGGGACAGGGCTCTGAAGCTTTCTTT. This translates into CASRLPGQGSEAFF.